Included here is one T cell receptor beta chain sequence, with context. Participant ages covered about 18 to 89 years across 24 US areas. What the recovered Cohort 3 donors had was two negative PCRs, clearance, or symptom resolution. This record belongs to a study of blood T cell repertoires in COVID-19. Study overall: T cells, B-cell-depleted T cells, or PBMCs supplied cDNA or gDNA.

This CDR3 is built from 14 residues. Germline-derived CDR1 and CDR2 are KGHDR and SFDVKD. V was shortened by 2 bases and J by 9 bases, with 12 bases between the two germline ends. Libraries were prepared by immunoSEQ multiplex PCR; TCRdb keeps only in-frame clonotypes and omits some of them. This table has 300,000 to 450,000 clones, over 75% appearing once. The sample comprised PBMCs or T cells enriched from blood (not recorded which). This TCR came from a man aged 18 to 30 who had recovered from COVID-19. The V gene is TRBV24-1, the J gene TRBJ2-2; possibly TRBD1 for D (5 bases). The CDR3 DNA sequence: TGTGCCACCAGTGATTCCACATTGGACAGGGAGCTGTTTTTT. Protein product: CATSDSTLDRELFF.